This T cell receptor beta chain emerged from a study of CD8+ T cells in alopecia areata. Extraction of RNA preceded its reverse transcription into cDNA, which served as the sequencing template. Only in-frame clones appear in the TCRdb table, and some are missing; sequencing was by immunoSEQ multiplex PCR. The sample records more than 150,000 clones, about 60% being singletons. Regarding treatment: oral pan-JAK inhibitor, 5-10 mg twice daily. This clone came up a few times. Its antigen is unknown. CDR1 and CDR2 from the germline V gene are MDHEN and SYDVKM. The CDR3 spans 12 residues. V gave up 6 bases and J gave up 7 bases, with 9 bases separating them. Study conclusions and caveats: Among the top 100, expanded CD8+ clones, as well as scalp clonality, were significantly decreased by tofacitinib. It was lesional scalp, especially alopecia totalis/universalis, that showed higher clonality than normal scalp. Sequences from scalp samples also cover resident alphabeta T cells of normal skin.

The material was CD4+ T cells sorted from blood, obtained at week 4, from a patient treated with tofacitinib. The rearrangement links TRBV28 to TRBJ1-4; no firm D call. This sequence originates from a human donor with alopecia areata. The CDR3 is CASRVGSEKLFF. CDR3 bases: TGTGCCAGCAGGGTCGGGAGTGAAAAACTGTTTTTT.